A selection of T cell receptor beta chains follows, all from one sample in a study of OX40 agonist ivuxolimab in advanced cancers. Data came from immunoSEQ multiplex PCR; TCRdb stores just in-frame clones and leaves some out. The table records around 83,000 clones, approximately 88% of them present only once. This specimen was CD4+ or CD8+ T cells sorted from blood, taken in a trial of the OX40 agonist ivuxolimab. Source of these receptors: an adult with an advanced solid tumor such as melanoma, head and neck, liver or kidney cancer. Both conserved end residues are trimmed from each CDR3. Fields, in order: V gene, J gene, D gene, CDR3 protein. A D gene is named only where the DNA matches it firmly.

>TRBV6-1|TRBJ1-2|TRBD1
ASSEVRDRDGYT
>TRBV7-9|TRBJ1-4|TRBD1
ASSSWDSVNEKLF
>TRBV27|TRBJ2-1|-
ASSPWGSYNEQF
>TRBV7-7|TRBJ2-7|TRBD1
ASSPDRGFSYEQY
>TRBV18|TRBJ1-2|TRBD1
ASSPLSGQGTTNYGYT
>TRBV30|TRBJ1-5|-
AWSAGGIGGGRPQH
>TRBV9|TRBJ1-2|-
ASSGIDRLLNYGYT
>TRBV27|TRBJ2-3|-
ASSPEGLSTDTQY
>TRBV5-8|TRBJ1-5|-
ASSLVWPPQH
>TRBV5-1|TRBJ2-6|TRBD2
ASSLAASGRAGANVLT
>TRBV7-9|TRBJ1-6|TRBD1
ASSLAHGQGPLH
>TRBV19|TRBJ1-5|-
ASSMAGSNQPQH
>TRBV19|TRBJ2-7|TRBD2
ASSPINGREQY
>TRBV7-8|TRBJ1-4|TRBD1
ASSPLVDRGGEKLF
>TRBV7-7|TRBJ2-7|TRBD2
ASSLSGGAGEQY
>TRBV6-5|TRBJ2-1|-
ASSYAGASSYNEQF
>TRBV6-5|TRBJ2-7|-
ASSYSNGDSNEQY
>TRBV5-8|TRBJ1-1|-
ASRHDSSYTEAF
>TRBV13|TRBJ2-1|TRBD2
ASSSQLGLAGEPRKQF
>TRBV27|TRBJ2-5|-
ASSSASQETQY
>TRBV15|TRBJ1-5|TRBD1
ATSRDRGQHNQPQH
>TRBV27|TRBJ2-3|-
ASSFGDTQY
>TRBV19|TRBJ2-6|-
ASSGVPGANVLT
>TRBV5-3|TRBJ1-2|-
ARSLPTEANYGYT
>TRBV30|TRBJ2-5|-
AWSTMVQETQY
>TRBV4-1|TRBJ2-5|-
ASSPWTAQGETQY
>TRBV6-5|TRBJ1-6|-
ASRDPGPNSPLH